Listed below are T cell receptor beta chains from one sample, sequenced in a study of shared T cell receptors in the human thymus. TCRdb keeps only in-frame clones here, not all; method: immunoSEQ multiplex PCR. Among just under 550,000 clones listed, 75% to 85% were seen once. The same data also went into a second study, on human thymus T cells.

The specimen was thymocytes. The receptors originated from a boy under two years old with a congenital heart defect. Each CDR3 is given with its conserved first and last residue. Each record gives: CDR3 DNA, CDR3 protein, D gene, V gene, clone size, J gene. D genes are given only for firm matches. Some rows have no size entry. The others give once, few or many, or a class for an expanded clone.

TGTGCCAGCAGTGAAAGACTAGCGCGCACAGATACGCAGTATTTT CASSERLARTDTQYF TRBD2 TRBV2 - TRBJ2-3
TGTGCCAGCAGTGAGCGGAAGGGACTAGCGCGGTACGAGCAGTACTTC CASSERKGLARYEQYF TRBD2 TRBV6-1 - TRBJ2-7
TGTGCCACCAGCAGGGCTGGGGAGCGGGAGGCAGATACGCAGTATTTT CATSRAGEREADTQYF TRBD2 TRBV15 few TRBJ2-3
TGTGCCAGCACCCAGGGTGACAGCCCCAGGGGTCAGCCCCAGCATTTT CASTQGDSPRGQPQHF - TRBV7-9 - TRBJ1-5
TGTGCCAGCAGCTTAGATCAGACTCGGCCCCAGCATTTT CASSLDQTRPQHF - TRBV11-2 few TRBJ1-5
TGCGCCAGCAGCCAAGATGAGGCGGGGGTCGATCCTTACAATGAGCAGTTCTTC CASSQDEAGVDPYNEQFF TRBD2 TRBV4-3 - TRBJ2-1
TGTGCCAGCAGCTCATACCGGGACAGGGGGCCCTACGAGCAGTACTTC CASSSYRDRGPYEQYF TRBD1 TRBV11-2 - TRBJ2-7
TGTGCCAGCAGCTTGACAGGGGCAGCGGAAAAACTGTTTTTT CASSLTGAAEKLFF TRBD1 TRBV7-8 once TRBJ1-4
TGTGCCAGCAGCGTAGACAGGGGGGAGGGCACTGAAGCTTTCTTT CASSVDRGEGTEAFF TRBD1 TRBV9 few TRBJ1-1
TGTGCCAGCAGCTCGCGTCCGCCGAGCACAGATACGCAGTATTTT CASSSRPPSTDTQYF - TRBV9 - TRBJ2-3
TGTGCCAGCAGTTACTCATTGGAGCCTCTGGATGAGCAGTTCTTC CASSYSLEPLDEQFF - TRBV6-6 - TRBJ2-1
TGTGCCAGCACCAGATACAATGAGCAGTTCTTC CASTRYNEQFF - TRBV6-5 - TRBJ2-1
TGTGCCAGCAGCTTAGCCTTAGGTAGCGGACAGGCACTTCCCTACGAGCAGTACTTC CASSLALGSGQALPYEQYF - TRBV7-2 few TRBJ2-7
TGCGCCAGCAGCTCCCGACTAGCGGGAAGGAGTCAAGAGACCCAGTACTTC CASSSRLAGRSQETQYF TRBD2 TRBV5-1 - TRBJ2-5
TGTGCCAGCAGTGAAACGGGACAGGGTTCCAGGGGCTACACCTTC CASSETGQGSRGYTF TRBD1 TRBV2 - TRBJ1-2
TGTGCCAGCAGTTTAAGGTGGCAGGGGGCGTCCTACGAGCAGTACTTC CASSLRWQGASYEQYF TRBD1 TRBV27 - TRBJ2-7
TGTGCCGTCTGCGGAGGAGGGGATGAGCAGTTCTTC CAVCGGGDEQFF - TRBV12-5 few TRBJ2-1
TGCGCCAGCAGCTTGGAAGGGTCGACAGGGGTTAGCGGGGAGCTGTTTTTT CASSLEGSTGVSGELFF TRBD1 TRBV5-1 - TRBJ2-2
TGTGCCAGCAGCCGAGGGTCGGCGACAAAGCCTCCGGACGAGCAGTACTTC CASSRGSATKPPDEQYF - TRBV4-2 - TRBJ2-7
TGTGCCAGCAGTGAAGGGCAGGGTCGGTACGAGCAGTACTTC CASSEGQGRYEQYF - TRBV2 - TRBJ2-7
TGTGCCAGCAGCTTAAGGGGGCTAGCGAGGAATGAGCAGTTCTTC CASSLRGLARNEQFF - TRBV11-2 - TRBJ2-1
TGCGCCAGCAGCTTGGCCACGGCACAAAGGGACAGGGGGCGGCTAGCGAATGGAGAGCAGTACTTC CASSLATAQRDRGRLANGEQYF TRBD1 TRBV5-1 - TRBJ2-7
TGTGCCTGGACCCCGAACGTAGCTAACTATGGCTACACCTTC CAWTPNVANYGYTF - TRBV30 - TRBJ1-2
TGTGCCAGCCGAGGGACACCCGTCGGTAAGCACACTGAAGCTTTCTTT CASRGTPVGKHTEAFF - TRBV6-6 few TRBJ1-1
TGTGCCAGCAGCTTAGAAGATACTAGCGGGGGAAAATACTTC CASSLEDTSGGKYF TRBD2 TRBV7-2 once TRBJ2-5
TGTGCCAGCAGTTTAGAAACAGGGCCGGGCACTGAAGCTTTCTTT CASSLETGPGTEAFF - TRBV28 - TRBJ1-1
TGTGCCTGGAGTGTCCCCTTAGCGGGTCTCACCTACAATGAGCAGTTCTTC CAWSVPLAGLTYNEQFF TRBD2 TRBV30 few TRBJ2-1
TGCGCCAGCAGCCAAGATCGAAGGACTAGCGGGAGAGGGGGCCACAATGAGCAGTTCTTC CASSQDRRTSGRGGHNEQFF TRBD2 TRBV4-1 few TRBJ2-1
TGTGCCAGCAGCCCCCGTGGCAGTAACACAGATACGCAGTATTTT CASSPRGSNTDTQYF - TRBV7-6 - TRBJ2-3
TGTGCCACCAGCAGAAGAGCGGGAGGAGAGACCCAGTACTTC CATSRRAGGETQYF TRBD2 TRBV15 few TRBJ2-5
TGTGCCAGCAGTGAAGGGGCAGGAAGCTACGAGCAGTACTTC CASSEGAGSYEQYF - TRBV25-1 - TRBJ2-7
TGTGCCAGCAGTTCCGGGACACTTAAAGTCTCCTACGAGCAGTACTTC CASSSGTLKVSYEQYF - TRBV6-6 - TRBJ2-7
TGTGCCAGCAGGTTTAAAAGGGACAGGAACTATGGCTACACCTTC CASRFKRDRNYGYTF TRBD1 TRBV6-5 - TRBJ1-2
TGTGCCAGCAGTGGGCCTCCTACAGGGTCCAGTGACCTAGCCAAAAACATTCAGTACTTC CASSGPPTGSSDLAKNIQYF - TRBV2 once TRBJ2-4
TGTGCCAGTAGTATAGATATCGGAAAGGCGGACAATGAGCAGTTCTTC CASSIDIGKADNEQFF - TRBV19 few TRBJ2-1
TGTGCCAGCTCCCCGAGACTCCAAGAGACCCAGTACTTC CASSPRLQETQYF - TRBV7-9 - TRBJ2-5
TGTGCCAGCACTGGGGGTTTACAGGGGTACGAGCAGTACTTC CASTGGLQGYEQYF TRBD1 TRBV6-1 - TRBJ2-7
TGTGCCATCAGTGAGTCGCCGGCCCAGCTCGAGGGAGCTTTCTTT CAISESPAQLEGAFF - TRBV10-3 - TRBJ1-1
TGTGCCAGCAGCTTGGAAGGGACTAGCGGACCGACCCCCTACGAGCAGTACTTC CASSLEGTSGPTPYEQYF TRBD2 TRBV5-4 few TRBJ2-7
TGTGCCAGCAGCCCTAGAGGTGCCGGGGAGCTGTTTTTT CASSPRGAGELFF - TRBV7-9 few TRBJ2-2
TGTGCCAGCAGCCAAGGGCGTACGGCTCCACCCCAGGGTATGGAGACCCAGTACTTC CASSQGRTAPPQGMETQYF - TRBV4-2 - TRBJ2-5
TGTGCCATCAGTGAGCTCCCGGGGTTCACTTACAATGAGCAGTTCTTC CAISELPGFTYNEQFF - TRBV10-3 once TRBJ2-1
TGTGCCTGGAGTCCCGCCCCGAGTCTGGACGAGCAGTACTTC CAWSPAPSLDEQYF - TRBV30 - TRBJ2-7
TGTGCCAGCAGTCCAAGCATTGGAGAGACAGCGACCTATGGCTACACCTTC CASSPSIGETATYGYTF - TRBV2 - TRBJ1-2
TGTGCCAGTAGTATAGGGGACAGGGTCTCCAATGAGCAGTTCTTC CASSIGDRVSNEQFF TRBD1 TRBV19 - TRBJ2-1
TGCGCCAGCAGCCACGGAAAACAGGGCCACTATGGCTACACCTTC CASSHGKQGHYGYTF - TRBV4-1 - TRBJ1-2
TGTGCCAGCAGTGCAATCTGGAGCCCGGCTCGCCTATCTAGGCTTTTT CASSAIWSPARLSRLF - TRBV2 - TRBJ1-4
TGTGCCAGCAGCCTCCTTCGGCCGGGACACTTCTACGAGCAGTACTTC CASSLLRPGHFYEQYF - TRBV14 - TRBJ2-7
TGTGCCAGCAGTTGGGGGGAGAATCAGCCCCAGCATTTT CASSWGENQPQHF - TRBV2 - TRBJ1-5
TGTGCCAGCAGCTTAACTCGGGATGAGCAGTTCTTC CASSLTRDEQFF - TRBV7-2 - TRBJ2-1
TGTGCCAGTGGCTCGGGTAGCGGGAGCTACGAGCAGTACTTC CASGSGSGSYEQYF TRBD2 TRBV19 - TRBJ2-7
TGCGCCAGCAGCCGGCCGGGACAGGGGGGCGCGAACACCGGGGAGCTGTTTTTT CASSRPGQGGANTGELFF TRBD1 TRBV4-1 - TRBJ2-2
TGTGCCAGCAGCGTAGATCTGGCTAGCGGGAGGGACGAGCAGTACTTC CASSVDLASGRDEQYF TRBD2 TRBV9 - TRBJ2-7
TGTGCCAGCAGAGGAGGACGCATTCAAGAGACCCAGTACTTC CASRGGRIQETQYF - TRBV6-5 - TRBJ2-5
TGCGCCAGCAGCCAGGAGCCCACCCTCTCAACTAATGAAAAACTGTTTTTT CASSQEPTLSTNEKLFF - TRBV4-3 - TRBJ1-4
TGTGCCAGCAGTGAAGCGCGTTGGGCAGTCAGAACGAATGAAAAACTGTTTTTT CASSEARWAVRTNEKLFF - TRBV6-1 - TRBJ1-4
TGTGCCAGCAGCTCTCTGGACAGATCCTACGAGCAGTACTTC CASSSLDRSYEQYF - TRBV7-2 - TRBJ2-7
TGTGCCAGTAGTATCGGGAGGGCGAACACTGAAGCTTTCTTT CASSIGRANTEAFF - TRBV19 - TRBJ1-1
TGTGCCAGCAGTTTAAGTAGCCCTCTAGCGGAACCTCGTGGAGGGACCCAGTACTTC CASSLSSPLAEPRGGTQYF TRBD2 TRBV27 - TRBJ2-5